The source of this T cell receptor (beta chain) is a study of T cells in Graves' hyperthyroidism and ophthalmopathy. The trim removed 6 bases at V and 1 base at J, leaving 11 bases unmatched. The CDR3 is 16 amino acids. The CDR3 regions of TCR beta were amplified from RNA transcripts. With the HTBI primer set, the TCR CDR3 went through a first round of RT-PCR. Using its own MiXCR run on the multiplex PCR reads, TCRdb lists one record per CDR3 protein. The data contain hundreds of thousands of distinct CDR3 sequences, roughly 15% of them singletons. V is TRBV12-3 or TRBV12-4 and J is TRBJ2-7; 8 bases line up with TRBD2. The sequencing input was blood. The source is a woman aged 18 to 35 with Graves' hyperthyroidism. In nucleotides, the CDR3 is TGTGCCAGCAGCCGGGGGATAGCGGGGTATTCCTACGAGCAGTACTTC. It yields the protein CASSRGIAGYSYEQYF.